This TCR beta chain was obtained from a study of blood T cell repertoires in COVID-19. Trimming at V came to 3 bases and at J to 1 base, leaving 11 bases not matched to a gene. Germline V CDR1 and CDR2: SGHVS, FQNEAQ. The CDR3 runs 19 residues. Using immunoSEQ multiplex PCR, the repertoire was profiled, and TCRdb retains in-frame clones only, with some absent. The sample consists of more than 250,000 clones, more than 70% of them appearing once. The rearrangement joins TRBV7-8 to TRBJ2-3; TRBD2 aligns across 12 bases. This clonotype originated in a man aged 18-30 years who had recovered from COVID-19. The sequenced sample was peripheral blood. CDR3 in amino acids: CASSLRLAGGPKGTDTQYF. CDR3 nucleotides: TGTGCCAGCAGCTTGCGGCTAGCGGGAGGGCCGAAAGGCACAGATACGCAGTATTTT.